One and the same sample provided the 28 T cell receptor beta chains below, sequenced in a study of OX40 agonist ivuxolimab in advanced cancers. Library construction relied on the immunoSEQ multiplex PCR assay. In TCRdb, the immuneACCESS table is reduced to in-frame sequences with V and J assigned. These tables do not hold every clone; where another copy was compared, an unresolved V gene accounts for under half, and the others remain unexplained. Within this sample are tens of thousands of clones, with over 75% of them counted one time only. 5.2% of the sample rests with the top ten. Material: CD4+ or CD8+ T cells sorted from blood, obtained in a trial of the OX40 agonist ivuxolimab. These receptors came from an adult with an advanced solid tumor such as melanoma, head and neck, liver or kidney cancer.

This clone was found a few times. The genes are TRBV25-1 and TRBJ1-4, with no clear D. Germline V gene lookup returns CDR1 MGHDK and CDR2 SYGVNS. V gave up 6 bases and J gave up 5 bases, with 10 bases separating them. The CDR3 covers 13 residues. Written as DNA, the CDR3 is TGTGCCAGCAGCGGCTTTATCAATGAAAAACTGTTTTTT. It translates to CASSGFINEKLFF.

The CDR3 is CASSFDRIYEQYF. As DNA, the CDR3 is TGCGCCAGCAGCTTCGACCGCATTTACGAGCAGTACTTC. This chain links TRBV5-1 with TRBJ2-7; D uncertain. Germline CDR1 SGHRS, CDR2 YFSETQ. The germline V and J ends were trimmed by 2 bases and 4 bases, with 10 bases remaining between them. The CDR3 extends over 13 amino acids.

This clone was observed a single time. The chain uses TRBV27 and TRBJ2-7; 7 bases agree with TRBD2. Germline loops: CDR1 MNHEY, CDR2 SMNVEV (reference sequence). This CDR3 has 17 residues. V trimming: 6 bases; J trimming: 2 bases; junction bases outside the gene matches: 16. CDR3 protein: CASSSWTRPDKAYEQYF. In nucleotides, the CDR3 is TGTGCCAGCAGCTCCTGGACTAGGCCCGACAAAGCCTACGAGCAGTACTTC.

J is TRBJ2-4 and V is TRBV7-6; D might be TRBD1 or TRBD2, each matching 5 bases. Trimming removed 0 bases from V and 2 bases from J, with 8 bases in between. The length of the CDR3 is 15 residues. Germline assignment: CDR1 SGHVS and CDR2 FNYEAQ. In nucleotides, the CDR3 is TGTGCCAGCAGCTTAGCGCCGGGGCCCAAAAACATTCAGTACTTC. Its translation is CASSLAPGPKNIQYF.

This sequence joins TRBV10-1 and TRBJ2-1, with no clear D. Looked up from germline, CDR1 is WNHNN and CDR2 is SYGVQD (reference sequence). The CDR3 is made up of 15 amino acids. Trimming took off 0 bases at V and 6 bases at J, with 12 bases between the two ends. For the CDR3, the DNA is TGCGCCAGCAGTGAGTCGAGTCCCGTGGGCAATGAGCAGTTCTTC. Translated, it gives CASSESSPVGNEQFF.

This clone was counted only a few times. This rearrangement joins TRBV19 to TRBJ2-5; D is unclear. Trimming shortened V by 4 bases and J by 1 base, and 10 bases separated the two germline ends. Germline V lookup: CDR1 LNHDA, CDR2 SQIVND (reference sequence). This CDR3 is 14 amino acids long. CDR3 region: CASSSWGTQETQYF. The CDR3 region has the DNA TGTGCCAGTAGTAGCTGGGGAACCCAAGAGACCCAGTACTTC.

V usage is TRBV5-1 and J usage is TRBJ2-1; 9 bases are shared with TRBD2. Germline V CDR1 and CDR2: SGHRS, YFSETQ. The V and J ends lost 4 bases and 10 bases, in that order; junction bases with no gene match: 15. This CDR3 spans 16 amino acids. Here the CDR3 reads CASSQAAYSGGLEQFF. The CDR3 DNA reads as TGCGCCAGCAGCCAAGCGGCCTATAGCGGGGGCCTGGAGCAGTTCTTC.

This sequence joins TRBV7-2 and TRBJ1-5, with D perhaps matching TRBD1 (5 bases). Trimming pared 1 base from V and 8 bases from J, leaving 9 bases between. The CDR3 runs 13 residues. The germline gives CDR1 SGHTA, CDR2 FQGNSA. The CDR3 reads CASSLDGQKPQHF. The CDR3 DNA is TGTGCCAGCAGCTTAGATGGACAAAAGCCCCAGCATTTT.

The chain couples TRBV7-2 to TRBJ2-3, with 10 bases that match TRBD2. The CDR3 covers 15 residues. The V segment lost 3 bases and the J segment 3 bases; nucleotides outside the gene matches: 3. Germline V gives CDR1 SGHTA, CDR2 FQGNSA. The DNA of the CDR3 is TGTGCCAGCAGCTTCCCTAGCGGGAGTACAGATACGCAGTATTTT. The encoded protein is CASSFPSGSTDTQYF.

The J gene is TRBJ2-7, the V gene TRBV6-5, with D perhaps matching TRBD1 or TRBD2 (5 bases each). Trimming took 6 bases from V and 5 from J, leaving 17 bases between them. In germline, CDR1 is MNHEY, CDR2 SVGAGI. This CDR3 region has 14 residues. CDR3 loop: CASSPGTGSHEQYF. The CDR3 bases are TGTGCCAGCAGCCCTGGGACGGGAAGCCACGAGCAGTACTTC.

The J gene is TRBJ1-1, the V gene TRBV11-3; a weak D match, TRBD1 (6 bases). This CDR3 has 15 residues. V shed 1 base and J shed 1 base, with 10 bases lying between them. Germline CDR1 SGHNT, CDR2 YENEEA. The CDR3 DNA follows: TGTGCCAGCAGCTTAGTAACAGGGTGGAACACTGAAGCTTTCTTT. Residues: CASSLVTGWNTEAFF.

V and J are TRBV19 and TRBJ2-3; 12 bases are shared with TRBD2. V was pared by 4 bases and J by 11 bases, with 7 bases of the junction left unmatched. Germline loops: CDR1 LNHDA, CDR2 SQIVND (reference sequence). The CDR3 loop spans 14 amino acids. CDR3 DNA sequence: TGTGCCAGTAGTACCGCCGGACTAGCGGGGTTGCAGTATTTT. Its translation: CASSTAGLAGLQYF.

The chain uses TRBV6-1 and TRBJ2-7; tentative D call: TRBD1 (6 bases). The CDR3 totals 15 residues. The germline V gene has CDR1 MNHNS and CDR2 SASEGT. Trimming pared 6 bases from V and 1 base from J, leaving 16 bases between. The CDR3 bases are TGTGCCAGCAGCCCCAAACAGGGTCCATCCTACGAGCAGTACTTC. Amino acid sequence: CASSPKQGPSYEQYF.

V gene TRBV5-1 combines with J gene TRBJ1-4; D perhaps matches TRBD1 (5 bases). Germline assignment: CDR1 SGHRS and CDR2 YFSETQ. CDR3 length: 16 residues. V gave up 1 base and J gave up 8 bases, with 18 bases separating them. The CDR3 DNA reads as TGCGCCAGCAGCTTGAGAAGCGGCGGGGGAAGGGAAAAACTGTTTTTT. This translates into CASSLRSGGGREKLFF.

The J gene is TRBJ2-3, the V gene TRBV7-3; 7 bases map to TRBD2. There are 15 residues in the CDR3. CDR1 SGHTA and CDR2 FQGTGA come from the germline V gene. The junction had 0 bases not matched to a gene; V was cut back by 0 bases and J by 0 bases. CDR3 bases: TGTGCCAGCAGCTTAACCGGGGGGAGCACAGATACGCAGTATTTT. It encodes CASSLTGGSTDTQYF.

The chain joins TRBV7-2 to TRBJ2-7, with 8 bases identical to TRBD1. The CDR3 consists of 15 residues. The trim removed 5 bases at V and 3 bases at J, leaving 9 bases unmatched. CDR1 and CDR2 (germline): SGHTA, FQGNSA. DNA of the CDR3: TGTGCCAGCAGCCTAATGGGACAGGTCCTCTACGAGCAGTACTTC. As protein: CASSLMGQVLYEQYF.

This clone was observed a single time. The chain employs TRBV18 and TRBJ2-5; D is undetermined. The V end lost 2 bases, the J end lost 5 bases, and 6 bases lay between the germline ends. The CDR3 spans 12 residues. The germline V gene encodes CDR1 KGHSH and CDR2 LQKENI. The CDR3 reads CASSPSAETQYF. Here the CDR3 DNA reads TGTGCCAGCTCACCATCCGCGGAGACCCAGTACTTC.

The chain joins TRBV9 to TRBJ2-5; TRBD2 aligns across 10 bases. This CDR3 spans 14 amino acids. Germline values: CDR1 SGDLS, CDR2 YYNGEE. V shed 2 bases, J shed 3 bases, and the junction held 1 base outside the gene matches. CDR3 amino acids: CASSVSGGKETQYF. The CDR3 DNA follows: TGTGCCAGCAGCGTTAGCGGGGGGAAAGAGACCCAGTACTTC.

This clone turned up a few times. The CDR3 protein is CASSPTGFYNEQFF. The DNA for the CDR3 is TGTGCCAGCAGCCCGACAGGATTCTACAATGAGCAGTTCTTC. This rearrangement joins TRBV11-3 to TRBJ2-1, with D possibly matching TRBD1 (6 bases). The CDR3 totals 14 residues. Deletions cut 5 bases from V and 3 bases from J, with 11 bases between. From germline, CDR1 is SGHNT and CDR2 YENEEA. The whole variable domain, remainder taken from reference TRBV11-3 and TRBJ2-1, is EAGVVQSPRYKIIEKKQPVAFWCNPISGHNTLYWYLQNLGQGPELLIRYENEEAVDDSQLPKDRFSAERLKGVDSTLKIQPAELGDSAVYLCASSPTGFYNEQFFGPGTRLTVL.

This sequence joins TRBV2 and TRBJ2-5, with 7 bases lining up with TRBD2. CDR1 SNHLY and CDR2 FYNNEI come from the germline V gene. With V trimmed by 3 bases and J by 2 bases, 6 bases remained unmatched. The CDR3 length is 15 residues. The CDR3 DNA is TGTGCCAGCAGTGATCTAAGCGGGAAACAAGAGACCCAGTACTTC. Protein: CASSDLSGKQETQYF.

DNA of the CDR3: TGTGCCAGCAGTTTGGATCCCGGGCGGGGTAATGAAAAACTGTTTTTT. Translating gives CASSLDPGRGNEKLFF. The genes are TRBV27 and TRBJ1-4; no clear D gene. The CDR3 contains 16 residues. The V end lost 3 bases, the J end lost 4 bases, and 15 bases lay between the germline ends. Germline CDR1 is MNHEY and CDR2 is SMNVEV (reference sequence). Full variable domain (rest looked up from reference TRBV27 and TRBJ1-4): EAQVTQNPRYLITVTGKKLTVTCSQNMNHEYMSWYRQDPGLGLRQIYYSMNVEVTDKGDVPEGYKVSRKEKRNFPLILESPSPNQTSLYFCASSLDPGRGNEKLFFGSGTQLSVL.

The CDR3 spells CASSQGTSRHSPLHF. The CDR3, as DNA: TGTGCCAGCAGCCAAGGGACTTCAAGGCATTCACCCCTCCACTTT. The V call is TRBV4-2, the J call TRBJ1-6, with D unclear. Trimming stripped 1 base from V and 8 bases from J, with 12 bases between. The CDR3 runs 15 residues. Germline values: CDR1 LGHNA, CDR2 YNFKEQ.

The rearrangement joins TRBV25-1 to TRBJ2-6, with 9 bases matching TRBD1. The trim removed 5 bases at V and 4 bases at J, leaving 9 bases unmatched. The CDR3 consists of 17 residues. Germline V lookup: CDR1 MGHDK, CDR2 SYGVNS. The CDR3 bases are TGTGCCAGCAGTAAACAGGGGGCAGGTACAGGGGCCAACGTCCTGACTTTC. Translating gives CASSKQGAGTGANVLTF.

The chain employs TRBV4-3 and TRBJ1-5; the D is unclear. Deletions cut 0 bases from V and 7 bases from J, with 7 bases between. Germline V lookup: CDR1 LGHNA, CDR2 YSLEER. The CDR3 has 13 residues. The CDR3 DNA reads TGCGCCAGCAGCCAAGATCGGCGGCAGCCCCAGCATTTT. Translating gives CASSQDRRQPQHF.

The chain carries TRBV19 and TRBJ2-1; D is uncertain. Germline V gene data show CDR1 as LNHDA and CDR2 as SQIVND (reference sequence). With 4 bases removed from V and 6 bases from J, the gap between germline ends came to 10 bases. The CDR3 sequence is 13 residues long. The CDR3: CASSRDFGNEQFF. The CDR3 nucleotides are TGTGCCAGTAGTAGGGATTTCGGCAATGAGCAGTTCTTC.

CDR3 sequence (DNA): TGTGCCAGCAGTCGCGGGACAGGGGGCGTAAACGGGGAGCTGTTTTTT. As protein: CASSRGTGGVNGELFF. The chain links TRBV7-9 to TRBJ2-2, with 12 bases identical to TRBD1. After removal of 6 bases from V and 7 bases from J, the junction contained 9 bases not matched to a gene. Per germline, CDR1 SEHNR and CDR2 FQNEAQ (reference sequence). This CDR3 has 16 residues. Full variable domain (rest looked up from reference TRBV7-9 and TRBJ2-2): DTGVSQNPRHKITKRGQNVTFRCDPISEHNRLYWYRQTLGQGPEFLTYFQNEAQLEKSRLLSDRFSAERPKGSFSTLEIQRTEQGDSAMYLCASSRGTGGVNGELFFGEGSRLTVL.

The chain employs TRBV2 and TRBJ2-7, with 12 positions matching TRBD1. The length of the CDR3 is 17 residues. V shed 2 bases, J shed 6 bases, and the junction held 11 bases outside the gene matches. Germline CDR1 is SNHLY and CDR2 is FYNNEI. The chain's CDR3 is CASSESGTGGEFSEQYF. The CDR3 coding sequence is TGTGCCAGCAGTGAAAGTGGGACAGGGGGCGAATTTTCCGAGCAGTACTTC.

This clone has a handful of counts. The chain is built from TRBV5-4 and TRBJ1-4; 7 bases align to TRBD1. V trimming: 1 base; J trimming: 0 bases; junction bases outside the gene matches: 9. CDR1 is SGHNT and CDR2 is YYREEE in the germline V gene (reference sequence). The CDR3 loop spans 18 amino acids. Here the CDR3 DNA reads TGTGCCAGCAGCTTGATAGGGGGCCGAGGAGCAACTAATGAAAAACTGTTTTTT. Translation gives CASSLIGGRGATNEKLFF.